This T cell receptor beta chain was recorded in a study of liver allograft versus peripheral blood T cells. Study overall: Transplanted livers held T cell receptor repertoires, and these were compared with repertoires in recipients' peripheral blood. Regarding the study as a whole: Liver allograft T cell receptor repertoires were reported to differ from peripheral blood repertoires.

Germline CDR1 ENHRY, CDR2 SYGVKD. The V and J ends lost 0 bases and 4 bases respectively, with 12 bases between them. The CDR3 contains 15 residues. This clonotype is deemed large. Antigen unknown. TCRdb redid the calling of the reads with MiXCR, one entry per CDR3 protein. The table lists approximately 3,000 distinct CDR3 sequences, over 15% of them singletons. The chain couples TRBV10-3 to TRBJ1-2; D unresolved. This clonotype originated in a human patient who had a liver transplant. The graft donor may be the source of some T cells. The CDR3 loop is CAISESAGVSYGYTF. Here the CDR3 DNA reads TGTGCCATCAGTGAGTCGGCAGGCGTGAGCTATGGCTACACCTTC.